This TCR beta chain comes out of a study of T cell responses to AZD1222 COVID-19 vaccine. The CDR3 runs to 15 residues. V was shortened by 4 bases and J by 5 bases, with 17 bases between the two germline ends. The germline CDR1 and CDR2 sequences are LGHDT and YNNKEL (reference sequence). TCRdb's table, derived via immunoSEQ multiplex PCR, lists solely in-frame clones and lacks some. The sample includes about 64,000 clones, 80% to 95% seen only once; the top ten take 6.3%. This chain connects TRBV3-1 (or the pseudogene TRBV3-2) to TRBJ1-2; D is perhaps TRBD1 (5 bases). The source is an adult who received the MenACWY meningococcal vaccine as a control. Sequencing used peripheral blood, obtained 28 days after the second dose of the MenACWY control vaccine. The CDR3 nucleotides read TGTGCCAGCAGCCCAGTGGGGACCGGGGAATATGGCTACACCTTC. Amino acid sequence: CASSPVGTGEYGYTF.